There are many counts of the clone carrying this T cell receptor (beta chain). Its antigen is still unknown. Coverage ceases 3 residues before the CDR3 finishes, and the germline J gene fills in the end. Germline V lookup: CDR1 MNHEY, CDR2 SVGEGT. The CDR3 is 16 amino acids. V lost 0 bases to trimming and J lost 4 bases, with 12 bases between them. The data derive from a study of T cell clonality in common variable immunodeficiency. Study outcomes and limitations: Compared with healthy controls, CVID subjects showed increased TCRbeta clonality, mostly in about a third.

Measured with immunoSEQ multiplex PCR; TCRdb has only the in-frame clones, and not every one. Recorded here are approximately 81,000 clones, with no singletons, and the ten leading clones hold 0.65% to 0.8%. The chain carries TRBV6-2 or TRBV6-3 and TRBJ2-2, with TRBD1 as a possible D gene (6 bases). Sequencing was performed on peripheral blood mononuclear cells. The receptor's source is a person aged 18 to 75 in good health. CDR3 loop: CASSYSSGAITGELFF. Incomplete CDR3 DNA: TGTGCCAGCAGTTACTCGTCAGGGGCTATCACCGGGGAG.